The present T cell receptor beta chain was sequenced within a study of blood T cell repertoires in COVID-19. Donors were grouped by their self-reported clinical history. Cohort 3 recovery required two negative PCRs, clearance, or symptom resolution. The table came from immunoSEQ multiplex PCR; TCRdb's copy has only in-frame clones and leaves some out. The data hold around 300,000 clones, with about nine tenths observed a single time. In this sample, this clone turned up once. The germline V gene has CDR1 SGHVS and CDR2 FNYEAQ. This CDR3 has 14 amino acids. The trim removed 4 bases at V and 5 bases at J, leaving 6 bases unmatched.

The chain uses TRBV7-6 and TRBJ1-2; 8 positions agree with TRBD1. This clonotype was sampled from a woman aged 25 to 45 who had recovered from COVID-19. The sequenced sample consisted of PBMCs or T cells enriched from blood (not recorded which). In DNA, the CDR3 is TGTGCCAGCAGCTCCGGACAGGGAGGGTATGGCTACACCTTC. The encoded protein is CASSSGQGGYGYTF.